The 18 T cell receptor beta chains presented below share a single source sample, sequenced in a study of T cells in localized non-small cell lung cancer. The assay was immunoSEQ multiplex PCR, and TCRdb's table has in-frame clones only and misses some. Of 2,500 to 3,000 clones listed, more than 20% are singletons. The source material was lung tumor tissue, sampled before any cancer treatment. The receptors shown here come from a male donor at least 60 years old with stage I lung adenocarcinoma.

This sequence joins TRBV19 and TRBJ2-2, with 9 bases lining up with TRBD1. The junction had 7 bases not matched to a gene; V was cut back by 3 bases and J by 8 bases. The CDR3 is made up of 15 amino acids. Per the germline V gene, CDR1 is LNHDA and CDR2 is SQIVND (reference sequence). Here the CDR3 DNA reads TGTGCCAGTAGTATTGAACGGACAGGGGCGGGGGAGCTGTTTTTT. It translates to CASSIERTGAGELFF.

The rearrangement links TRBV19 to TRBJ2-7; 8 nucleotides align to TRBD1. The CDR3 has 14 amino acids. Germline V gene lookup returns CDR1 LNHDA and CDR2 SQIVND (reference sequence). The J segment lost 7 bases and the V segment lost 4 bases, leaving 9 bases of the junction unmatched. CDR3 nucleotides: TGTGCCAGTAGTACCGCCCACAGGGGGTTTGAGCAGTACTTC. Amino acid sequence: CASSTAHRGFEQYF.

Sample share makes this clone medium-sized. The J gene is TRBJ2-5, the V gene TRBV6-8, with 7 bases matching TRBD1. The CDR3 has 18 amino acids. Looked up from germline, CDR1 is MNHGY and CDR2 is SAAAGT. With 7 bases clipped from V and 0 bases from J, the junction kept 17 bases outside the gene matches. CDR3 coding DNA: TGTGCCAGCAAACCCCGGGGACAGACCAAGATATACCAAGAGACCCAGTACTTC. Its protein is CASKPRGQTKIYQETQYF.

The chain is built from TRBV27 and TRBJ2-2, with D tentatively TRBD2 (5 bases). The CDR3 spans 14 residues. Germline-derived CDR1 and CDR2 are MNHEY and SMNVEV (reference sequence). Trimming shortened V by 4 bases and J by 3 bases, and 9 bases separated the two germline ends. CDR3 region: CASSSGLYTGELFF. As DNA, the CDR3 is TGTGCCAGCAGTTCCGGACTCTACACCGGGGAGCTGTTTTTT.

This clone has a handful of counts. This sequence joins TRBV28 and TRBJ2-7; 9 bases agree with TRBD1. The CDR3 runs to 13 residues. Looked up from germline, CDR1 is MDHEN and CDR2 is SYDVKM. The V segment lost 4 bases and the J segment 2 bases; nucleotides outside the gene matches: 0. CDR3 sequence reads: CASSWDRAYEQYF. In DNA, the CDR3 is TGTGCCAGCAGTTGGGACAGGGCCTACGAGCAGTACTTC.

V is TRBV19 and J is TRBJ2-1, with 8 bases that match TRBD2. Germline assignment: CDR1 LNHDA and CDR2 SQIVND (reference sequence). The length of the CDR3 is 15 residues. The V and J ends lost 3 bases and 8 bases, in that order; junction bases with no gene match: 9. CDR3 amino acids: CASSMASGSRDEQFF. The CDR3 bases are TGTGCCAGTAGTATGGCAAGCGGGAGTAGGGATGAGCAGTTCTTC.

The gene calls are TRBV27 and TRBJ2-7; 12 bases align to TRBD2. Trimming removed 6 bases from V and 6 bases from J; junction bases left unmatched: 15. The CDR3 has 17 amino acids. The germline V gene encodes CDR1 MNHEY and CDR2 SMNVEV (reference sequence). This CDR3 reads CASRPLAGGREEREQYF. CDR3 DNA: TGTGCCAGCAGACCACTAGCGGGGGGCAGGGAAGAGCGCGAGCAGTACTTC.

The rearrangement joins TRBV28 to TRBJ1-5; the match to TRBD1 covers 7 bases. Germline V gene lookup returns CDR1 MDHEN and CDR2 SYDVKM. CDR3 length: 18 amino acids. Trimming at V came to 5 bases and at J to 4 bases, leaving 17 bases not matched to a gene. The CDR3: CASSPQGQTGVGNQPQHF. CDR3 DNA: TGTGCCAGCAGTCCCCAGGGCCAAACAGGGGTAGGAAATCAGCCCCAGCATTTT.

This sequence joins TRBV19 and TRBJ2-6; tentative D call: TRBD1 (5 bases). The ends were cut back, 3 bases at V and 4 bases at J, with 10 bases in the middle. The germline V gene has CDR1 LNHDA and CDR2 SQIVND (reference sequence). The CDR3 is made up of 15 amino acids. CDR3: CASSMTSGGANVLTF. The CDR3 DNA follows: TGTGCCAGTAGTATGACTTCAGGGGGGGCCAACGTCCTGACTTTC.

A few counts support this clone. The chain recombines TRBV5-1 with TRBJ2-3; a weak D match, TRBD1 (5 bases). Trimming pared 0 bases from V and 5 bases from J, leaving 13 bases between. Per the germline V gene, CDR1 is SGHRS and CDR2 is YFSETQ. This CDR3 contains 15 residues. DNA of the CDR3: TGCGCCAGCAGCTTGGGGCTAGGGGCGGAAGATACGCAGTATTTT. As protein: CASSLGLGAEDTQYF.

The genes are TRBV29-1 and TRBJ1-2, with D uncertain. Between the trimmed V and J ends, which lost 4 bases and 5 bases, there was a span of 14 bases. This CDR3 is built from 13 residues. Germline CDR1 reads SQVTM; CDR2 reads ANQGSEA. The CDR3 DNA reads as TGCAGCGTTGCCCACGTTACCATGTATGGCTACACCTTC. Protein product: CSVAHVTMYGYTF.

The CDR3 sequence: CASSVAASGNTIYF. CDR3 nucleotide sequence: TGTGCCAGTAGTGTCGCAGCCTCTGGAAACACCATATATTTT. The chain employs TRBV19 and TRBJ1-3; no clear D. CDR3 length: 14 amino acids. Looked up from germline, CDR1 is LNHDA and CDR2 is SQIVND (reference sequence). V gave up 5 bases and J gave up 0 bases, with 8 bases separating them.

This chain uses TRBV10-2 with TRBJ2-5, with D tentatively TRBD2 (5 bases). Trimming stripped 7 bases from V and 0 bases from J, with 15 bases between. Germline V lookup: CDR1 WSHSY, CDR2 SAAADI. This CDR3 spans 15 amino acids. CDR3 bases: TGCGCCAGCACCCCGGGTAGCGAGTACCAAGAGACCCAGTACTTC. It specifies CASTPGSEYQETQYF.

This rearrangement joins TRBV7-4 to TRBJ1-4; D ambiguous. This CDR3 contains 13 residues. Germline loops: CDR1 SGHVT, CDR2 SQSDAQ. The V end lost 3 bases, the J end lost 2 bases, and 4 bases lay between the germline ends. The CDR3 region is CASSFKTNEKLFF. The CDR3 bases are TGTGCCAGCAGCTTTAAGACTAATGAAAAACTGTTTTTT.

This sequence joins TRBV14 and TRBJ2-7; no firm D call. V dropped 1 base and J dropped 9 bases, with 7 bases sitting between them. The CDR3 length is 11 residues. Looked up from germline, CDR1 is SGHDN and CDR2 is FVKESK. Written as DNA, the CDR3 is TGTGCCAGCAGCCAAGGCCCGAGGCAGTACTTC. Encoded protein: CASSQGPRQYF.

CDR3 loop: CASSSPQRNNYGYTF. The CDR3 DNA is TGTGCCAGCAGTTCCCCTCAGAGGAATAACTATGGCTACACCTTC. The gene calls are TRBV6-8 and TRBJ1-2; D remains unclear. Germline V CDR1 and CDR2: MNHGY, SAAAGT. The CDR3 is 15 residues long. Trimming cost V 4 bases and J 1 base, with 13 bases left between them.

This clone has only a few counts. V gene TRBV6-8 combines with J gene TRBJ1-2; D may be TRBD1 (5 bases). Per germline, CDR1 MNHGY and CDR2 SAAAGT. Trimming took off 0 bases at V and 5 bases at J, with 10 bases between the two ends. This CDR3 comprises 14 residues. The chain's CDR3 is CASSYSGRGYGYTF. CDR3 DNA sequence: TGTGCCAGCAGTTACTCGGGGCGGGGGTATGGCTACACCTTC.

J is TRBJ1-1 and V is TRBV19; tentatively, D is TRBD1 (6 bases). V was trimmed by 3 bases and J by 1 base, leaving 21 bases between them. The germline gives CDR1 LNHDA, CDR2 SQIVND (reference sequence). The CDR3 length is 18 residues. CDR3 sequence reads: CASSISPGQPQGNTEAFF. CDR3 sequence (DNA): TGTGCCAGTAGTATCAGCCCAGGACAGCCTCAGGGGAACACTGAAGCTTTCTTT.